This passage covers 19 T cell receptor beta chains from one sample sequenced in a study of CD8+ T cells in alopecia areata. Noted treatment: oral pan-JAK inhibitor, 5-10 mg twice daily. Extracted RNA was reverse transcribed into cDNA, the sequencing template. Sequencing was performed with immunoSEQ multiplex PCR; in TCRdb, only in-frame clones are kept and a portion is missing. The table lists about 120,000 clones, around 56% of them singletons. The sample in question was CD4+ T cells sorted from blood, obtained at week 4, from a patient treated with tofacitinib. These receptors all come from a human donor with alopecia areata.

The rearrangement joins TRBV18 to TRBJ2-7; 7 bases map to TRBD1. V was clipped by 2 bases and J by 3 bases; unmatched bases: 4. The CDR3 runs 14 residues. CDR1 and CDR2 (germline): KGHSH, LQKENI. This chain's CDR3 is CASSPWDSDYEQYF. The CDR3, as DNA: TGTGCCAGCTCACCATGGGACAGTGACTACGAGCAGTACTTC. The variable domain in full, with the rest retrieved from reference TRBV18 and TRBJ2-7, is NAGVMQNPRHLVRRRGQEARLRCSPMKGHSHVYWYRQLPEEGLKFMVYLQKENIIDESGMPKERFSAEFPKEGPSILRIQQVVRGDSAAYFCASSPWDSDYEQYFGPGTRLTVT.

The chain's CDR3 is CASSAGTSGELFF. Here the CDR3 DNA reads TGTGCCAGCAGTGCAGGGACTTCCGGGGAGCTGTTTTTT. This sequence joins TRBV6-1 and TRBJ2-2, with D perhaps matching TRBD2 (6 bases). This CDR3 comprises 13 residues. Between the trimmed V and J ends, which lost 4 bases and 6 bases, there was a span of 9 bases. Germline CDR1 and CDR2: MNHNS and SASEGT.

CDR3 sequence: CASSRRAPSNTIYF. CDR3 DNA: TGTGCCAGCAGTCGGAGGGCCCCGTCGAACACCATATATTTT. The chain uses TRBV27 and TRBJ1-3; D uncertain. In germline, CDR1 is MNHEY, CDR2 SMNVEV (reference sequence). V lost 5 bases and J 7 bases, leaving 15 bases between the germline ends. CDR3 length: 14 residues.

The sample holds many counts of this clone. The rearrangement uses TRBV2 and TRBJ1-2; D not certain. This CDR3 is 17 amino acids long. V lost 6 bases, J lost 0 bases, and 20 bases lay in between. Per germline, CDR1 SNHLY and CDR2 FYNNEI. The chain's CDR3 is CASRARQRGKTNYGYTF. Here the CDR3 DNA reads TGTGCCAGCAGGGCCCGTCAACGGGGTAAAACTAACTATGGCTACACCTTC.

The rearrangement joins TRBV14 to TRBJ2-4; D gene uncertain. The germline V and J ends were trimmed by 0 bases and 6 bases, with 6 bases remaining between them. Per germline, CDR1 SGHDN and CDR2 FVKESK. This CDR3 comprises 13 residues. This chain's CDR3 is CASSQDRGNIQYF. In DNA form, the CDR3 reads TGTGCCAGCAGCCAAGATCGCGGAAACATTCAGTACTTC.

The chain is built from TRBV20-1 and TRBJ2-5, with D hard to call. Per the germline V gene, CDR1 is DFQATT and CDR2 is SNEGSKA (reference sequence). This CDR3 has 10 amino acids. The germline V and J ends were trimmed by 6 bases and 5 bases, with 7 bases remaining between them. The CDR3 DNA sequence: TGCAGTGCCATCGGGGAGACCCAGTACTTC. Translating it yields CSAIGETQYF.

This clone turned up a few times. This rearrangement joins TRBV29-1 to TRBJ2-7, with TRBD1 matching 8 bases. The CDR3 loop spans 13 amino acids. The V gene end was trimmed by 7 bases and the J gene end by 5 bases; junction bases not matched to a gene: 10. The germline gives CDR1 SQVTM, CDR2 ANQGSEA. The CDR3 coding sequence is TGCAGCGCTAAGGACAGGGAATACCACGAGCAGTACTTC. Amino acid sequence: CSAKDREYHEQYF.

This clone was counted only a few times. The chain is built from TRBV7-2 and TRBJ2-3; no definite D call. This CDR3 has 14 amino acids. V gave up 3 bases and J gave up 0 bases, with 7 bases separating them. CDR1 is SGHTA and CDR2 is FQGNSA in the germline V gene. CDR3 nucleotide sequence: TGTGCCAGCAGCTTTCCCCAGAGCACAGATACGCAGTATTTT. This translates into CASSFPQSTDTQYF.

This chain joins TRBV7-9 and TRBJ2-4; D gene uncertain. This CDR3 has 15 amino acids. V lost 2 bases and J lost 9, with 17 bases in between. The germline V gene encodes CDR1 SEHNR and CDR2 FQNEAQ (reference sequence). CDR3 sequence reads: CASSLSESRRAIQYF. The CDR3 DNA reads TGTGCCAGCAGCTTATCTGAATCTAGAAGGGCCATTCAGTACTTC.

A few counts support this clone. V is TRBV18 and J is TRBJ1-5; 7 nucleotides line up with TRBD1. Germline V gives CDR1 KGHSH, CDR2 LQKENI. After removal of 4 bases from V and 4 bases from J, the junction contained 4 bases not matched to a gene. The CDR3 covers 14 residues. CDR3 bases: TGTGCCAGCTCACAGGACAGGCTAAATCAGCCCCAGCATTTT. This sequence encodes CASSQDRLNQPQHF.

V gene TRBV6-5 combines with J gene TRBJ2-7; 8 bases align to TRBD2. Looked up from germline, CDR1 is MNHEY and CDR2 is SVGAGI. The CDR3 has 15 amino acids. J lost 2 bases, V lost 7 bases, and 10 bases had no gene match. Here the CDR3 DNA reads TGTGCCAGCAAAAGTGGTGGCGGGGGGACCTACGAGCAGTACTTC. Translated: CASKSGGGGTYEQYF.

This clone was seen at least ten times. The chain carries TRBV5-4 and TRBJ2-3; the match to TRBD2 covers 8 bases. CDR1 and CDR2 from the germline V gene are SGHNT and YYREEE (reference sequence). The V gene end was trimmed by 10 bases and the J gene end by 4 bases; junction bases not matched to a gene: 11. The CDR3 has 14 residues. The CDR3: CAGQSGSRADTQYF. The CDR3 nucleotides are TGTGCCGGACAGAGCGGGAGTAGAGCAGATACGCAGTATTTT. Combining the CDR3 with reference TRBV5-4 and TRBJ2-3 gives the whole variable domain ETGVTQSPTHLIKTRGQQVTLRCSSQSGHNTVSWYQQALGQGPQFIFQYYREEENGRGNFPPRFSGLQFPNYSSELNVNALELDDSALYLCAGQSGSRADTQYFGPGTRLTVL.

The rearrangement joins TRBV2 to TRBJ2-1; no definite D call. V lost 3 bases and J 1 base, leaving 10 bases between the germline ends. From germline, CDR1 is SNHLY and CDR2 FYNNEI. The CDR3 totals 15 residues. The CDR3 bases are TGTGCCAGCAGTGACGTATCACTTTCCTACAATGAGCAGTTCTTC. Translating gives CASSDVSLSYNEQFF.

The chain links TRBV29-1 to TRBJ2-5; TRBD1 matches 8 bases. This CDR3 spans 12 amino acids. Germline V gives CDR1 SQVTM, CDR2 ANQGSEA. With V trimmed by 7 bases and J by 3 bases, 4 bases remained unmatched. CDR3 region: CSAKTGEETQYF. In DNA form, the CDR3 reads TGCAGCGCTAAGACAGGGGAAGAGACCCAGTACTTC. The full variable domain, rest sourced from reference TRBV29-1 and TRBJ2-5, is SAVISQKPSRDICQRGTSLTIQCQVDSQVTMMFWYRQQPGQSLTLIATANQGSEATYESGFVIDKFPISRPNLTFSTLTVSNMSPEDSSIYLCSAKTGEETQYFGPGTRLLVL.

This clone has a single count. This chain connects TRBV29-1 to TRBJ2-3; the match to TRBD1 covers 7 bases. This CDR3 region has 13 residues. CDR1 is SQVTM, CDR2 ANQGSEA, per germline. The trim removed 7 bases at V and 5 bases at J, leaving 9 bases unmatched. CDR3 in DNA: TGCAGCGCAAGGGGGCACCAAGTAGATACGCAGTATTTT. Amino acid sequence: CSARGHQVDTQYF.

This clone has just a few counts. The V call is TRBV5-1, the J call TRBJ2-1, with 9 bases identical to TRBD2. Trimming at V came to 8 bases and at J to 8 bases, leaving 11 bases not matched to a gene. CDR1 SGHRS and CDR2 YFSETQ come from the germline V gene. This CDR3 has 14 residues. Written as DNA, the CDR3 is TGCGCCAGTAAGACTAGCGGACCTCGGGATGAGCAGTTCTTC. Translated, it gives CASKTSGPRDEQFF.

This clone turned up a few times. The CDR3 region has the DNA TGTGCCAGCAGCTTAGACGGGCAACTATACAATGAGCAGTTCTTC. Translation: CASSLDGQLYNEQFF. The V gene is TRBV7-2, the J gene TRBJ2-1; D remains ambiguous. Germline values: CDR1 SGHTA, CDR2 FQGNSA. The V end was cut by 1 base, the J end by 4 bases, with 11 bases between. The CDR3 is 15 amino acids.

This chain uses TRBV7-8 with TRBJ2-4; a possible D gene is TRBD1 (6 bases). Germline-derived CDR1 and CDR2 are SGHVS and FQNEAQ. V lost 6 bases and J 5 bases, leaving 11 bases between the germline ends. This CDR3 contains 13 residues. CDR3 region: CASSQGNQNIQYF. CDR3 sequence (DNA): TGTGCCAGCAGTCAGGGGAACCAAAACATTCAGTACTTC.

V usage is TRBV4-2 and J usage is TRBJ1-6, with 7 bases aligning to TRBD1. Trimming cost V 4 bases and J 6 bases; bases outside gene matches: 6. The CDR3 runs 15 residues. Germline CDR1 and CDR2: LGHNA and YNFKEQ. The CDR3: CASSLSGQINSPLHF. The DNA for the CDR3 is TGTGCCAGCAGCCTCTCGGGACAGATTAATTCACCCCTCCACTTT.